This entry is about one T cell receptor (beta chain). Its antigen is currently unknown. This record belongs to a study of T cell responses to AZD1222 COVID-19 vaccine. Findings and limits, study-wide: Two AZD1222 doses significantly raised spike-specific TCR breadth and depth over controls.

Germline loops: CDR1 MNHEY, CDR2 SVGAGI. The CDR3 totals 15 residues. V lost 11 bases and J lost 1; bases outside the gene matches: 8. Produced via immunoSEQ multiplex PCR; TCRdb's table is partial and in-frame only. Of 95,000 to 150,000 clones listed, 80% to 90% are singletons. The material was peripheral blood, obtained on day 0 of AZD1222 vaccination. This chain connects TRBV6-5 to TRBJ2-3; 11 bases agree with TRBD2. This clonotype originated in an adult in good health. CDR3 region: CACSSGGLRTDTQYF. DNA of the CDR3: TGTGCCTGTTCTAGCGGGGGGCTCCGCACAGATACGCAGTATTTT.